One sample yielded the 32 T cell receptor beta chains listed below, sequenced in a study of T-cell reconstitution after alpha-beta-depleted transplantation in children. A TCRbeta library incorporating unique molecular identifiers was prepared. TCRdb re-called the PCR reads with MiXCR, one entry per CDR3 protein. The table shows 500,000 to 750,000 distinct CDR3 sequences, with 13% occurring only once. Material: PBMCs, mostly from graft donor cells, obtained 360 days after TCRalphabeta/CD19-depleted stem cell transplant. Receptor source: a male patient between 10 and 17 years old who had a stem cell transplant for acute myeloid leukemia, so the T cells may come from the graft donor.

This clonotype was found many times. The chain has TRBV5-6 and TRBJ2-5; no firm D call. The CDR3 covers 13 residues. The V end was cut by 3 bases, the J end by 5 bases, with 11 bases between. Germline CDR1 SGHDT, CDR2 YYEEEE. This chain's CDR3 is CASSWKSWETQYF. The CDR3 region has the DNA TGTGCCAGCAGCTGGAAGAGTTGGGAGACCCAGTACTTC.

The chain uses TRBV28 and TRBJ2-7; 11 nucleotides agree with TRBD2. The germline V gene has CDR1 MDHEN and CDR2 SYDVKM. This CDR3 is built from 15 residues. The ends lost 6 bases at V and 4 bases at J; junction bases unmatched: 8. The CDR3 DNA sequence: TGTGCCAGCAGCTCCTCTAGCGGGAGGAGGTACGAGCAGTACTTC. Amino acids: CASSSSSGRRYEQYF.

The V call is TRBV7-6, the J call TRBJ2-3, with D possibly called TRBD1 or TRBD2 (6 bases each). Trimming left V 2 bases short and J 6 bases short, with 24 bases between. The CDR3 is 18 amino acids. Germline-derived CDR1 and CDR2 are SGHVS and FNYEAQ. The chain's CDR3 is CASSLSLRLGGADDTQYF. CDR3 in DNA: TGTGCCAGCAGCTTAAGCCTACGGTTGGGGGGCGCGGACGATACGCAGTATTTT.

Many counts were recorded for this clonotype. CDR3 sequence (DNA): TGCAGCGCCTCCCTGGCCGGCTACGAGCAGTACTTC. Amino acid sequence: CSASLAGYEQYF. The chain is built from TRBV29-1 and TRBJ2-7; D uncertain. V shed 7 bases and J shed 3 bases, with 13 bases lying between them. The CDR3 has 12 amino acids. Germline V gene lookup returns CDR1 SQVTM and CDR2 ANQGSEA.

The chain has TRBV9 and TRBJ1-5, with TRBD1 matching 9 bases. Trimming took 0 bases from V and 6 from J; bases not matched to a gene: 4. CDR3 length: 15 residues. Germline V lookup: CDR1 SGDLS, CDR2 YYNGEE. The CDR3 is CASSVGQGVGQPQHF. Here the CDR3 DNA reads TGTGCCAGCAGCGTAGGACAGGGGGTTGGTCAGCCCCAGCATTTT.

In this sample, this clonotype turned up a few times. The gene calls are TRBV10-3 and TRBJ2-3; TRBD1 matches 7 bases. From germline, CDR1 is ENHRY and CDR2 SYGVKD. This CDR3 spans 13 amino acids. V gave up 6 bases and J gave up 4 bases; unmatched junction bases: 4. CDR3 nucleotide sequence: TGTGCCATCAGCGACAGGGCTCCAGATACGCAGTATTTT. Translation: CAISDRAPDTQYF.

This clonotype was counted only a few times. This chain uses TRBV12-3 or TRBV12-4 with TRBJ1-2; no clear D gene. The CDR3 is made up of 14 amino acids. Trimming took 5 bases from V and 8 from J, leaving 18 bases between them. The CDR3 reads CASSRVHATGGYTF. The CDR3 DNA sequence: TGTGCCAGCAGTCGCGTCCACGCCACGGGGGGCTACACCTTC.

The CDR3 DNA sequence: TGTGCCAGTGGGACCACAGAATGGAATGAGCAGTTCTTC. It specifies CASGTTEWNEQFF. The chain carries TRBV6-2 or TRBV6-3 and TRBJ2-1, with D possibly called TRBD1 or TRBD2 (5 bases each). V was clipped by 9 bases and J by 7 bases, with 16 bases between them. Germline assignment: CDR1 MNHEY and CDR2 SVGEGT. The CDR3 totals 13 residues.

This clonotype appeared a single time. The chain carries TRBV29-1 and TRBJ1-2; the match to TRBD1 covers 7 bases. Per germline, CDR1 SQVTM and CDR2 ANQGSEA. This CDR3 region has 14 residues. Trimming removed 7 bases from V and 2 bases from J; junction bases left unmatched: 10. The CDR3 spells CSAQGGGKNYGYTF. CDR3 in DNA: TGCAGCGCCCAGGGGGGGGGGAAAAACTATGGCTACACCTTC.

CDR3 in amino acids: CASSFTSGVLYEQYF. The CDR3 coding sequence is TGTGCCAGCAGCTTCACTAGCGGGGTGCTCTACGAGCAGTACTTC. The rearrangement links TRBV5-4 to TRBJ2-7, with TRBD2 matching 10 bases. J was trimmed by 3 bases and V by 2 bases; bases with no gene match: 5. In germline, CDR1 is SGHNT, CDR2 YYREEE (reference sequence). The CDR3 has 15 amino acids.

The V call is TRBV29-1, the J call TRBJ2-2; 7 bases are shared with TRBD1. Germline CDR1 SQVTM, CDR2 ANQGSEA. The CDR3 is made up of 14 amino acids. Trimming at V came to 7 bases and at J to 0 bases, leaving 5 bases not matched to a gene. The CDR3 loop reads CSGYRGANTGELFF. The CDR3 nucleotides read TGCAGCGGGTACAGGGGCGCGAACACCGGGGAGCTGTTTTTT.

This clonotype was found a few times. The rearrangement uses TRBV5-6 and TRBJ2-2; no reliable D call. V lost 0 bases and J 0 bases, leaving 12 bases between the germline ends. Germline V CDR1 and CDR2: SGHDT, YYEEEE. The CDR3 runs to 17 residues. CDR3 sequence (DNA): TGTGCCAGCAGCTTGGTTCCAGGTTCTTCGAACACCGGGGAGCTGTTTTTT. This gives the protein CASSLVPGSSNTGELFF.

The V and J genes are TRBV7-2 and TRBJ2-7; tentative D call: TRBD1 (6 bases). V lost 6 bases and J lost 4, with 19 bases in between. The CDR3 runs to 15 residues. Germline-derived CDR1 and CDR2 are SGHTA and FQGNSA. CDR3 sequence: CASSNRDGLNYEQYF. CDR3 nucleotides: TGTGCCAGCAGTAACAGGGACGGCTTAAATTACGAGCAGTACTTC.

This clonotype was found many times. This chain uses TRBV5-1 with TRBJ2-1, with TRBD2 matching over 7 bases. From germline, CDR1 is SGHRS and CDR2 YFSETQ. The CDR3 loop spans 14 amino acids. After removal of 4 bases from V and 8 bases from J, the junction contained 9 bases not matched to a gene. CDR3 in amino acids: CASSRTSRFDEQFF. The CDR3 region has the DNA TGCGCCAGCAGCCGGACTAGTCGTTTCGATGAGCAGTTCTTC.

In this sample, this clonotype turned up a few times. J is TRBJ1-2 and V is TRBV7-2; no clear D gene. CDR3 length: 16 amino acids. Trimming left V 4 bases short and J 5 bases short, with 20 bases between. Germline CDR1 reads SGHTA; CDR2 reads FQGNSA. CDR3 protein: CASSSTRGGIIYGYTF. The CDR3 bases are TGTGCCAGCAGCTCGACCCGGGGAGGGATAATATATGGCTACACCTTC.

This clonotype came up a few times. The V call is TRBV28, the J call TRBJ2-7, with D hard to call. V was trimmed by 5 bases and J by 1 base, leaving 15 bases between them. Germline V gene lookup returns CDR1 MDHEN and CDR2 SYDVKM. This CDR3 region has 15 residues. CDR3: CASSTREFWSYEQYF. CDR3 DNA: TGTGCCAGCAGTACAAGAGAGTTTTGGTCCTACGAGCAGTACTTC.

This clonotype was seen only a few times. A junction boundary mismatches the germline segment, possibly from a read error. The rearrangement uses TRBV6-5 and TRBJ2-7; D remains ambiguous. The CDR3 contains 14 residues. Germline values: CDR1 MNHEY, CDR2 SVGAGI. The CDR3 protein is CASSYRAGPYGQYF. In DNA form, the CDR3 reads TGTGCCAGCAGTTACAGGGCTGGTCCCTACGGGCAGTACTTC.

This clonotype was seen ten or more times. J is TRBJ2-5 and V is TRBV28, with 10 bases identical to TRBD2. CDR1 and CDR2 (germline): MDHEN, SYDVKM. The CDR3 is made up of 15 amino acids. V lost 4 bases, J lost 2 bases, and 4 bases stayed unmatched. The CDR3 is CASSSSGSGQETQYF. For the CDR3, the DNA is TGTGCCAGCAGTTCTAGCGGGAGCGGACAAGAGACCCAGTACTTC.

The chain joins TRBV6-5 to TRBJ1-5; D may be TRBD1 (5 bases). The ends were cut back, 2 bases at V and 4 bases at J, with 9 bases in the middle. The CDR3 consists of 14 residues. Germline V lookup: CDR1 MNHEY, CDR2 SVGAGI. CDR3 region: CASSYRDGNQPQHF. CDR3 DNA sequence: TGTGCCAGCAGTTACCGGGACGGAAATCAGCCCCAGCATTTT.

This clonotype occurred many times. This rearrangement joins TRBV28 to TRBJ2-7; D gene unclear. The CDR3 consists of 13 residues. V was shortened by 2 bases and J by 3 bases, with 8 bases between the two germline ends. The germline gives CDR1 MDHEN, CDR2 SYDVKM. The CDR3: CASSLDTFYEQYF. The DNA for the CDR3 is TGTGCCAGCAGTTTAGACACTTTCTACGAGCAGTACTTC.

This clonotype was counted between two and nine times. The chain carries TRBV28 and TRBJ1-1; 10 positions match TRBD1. Germline loops: CDR1 MDHEN, CDR2 SYDVKM. The CDR3 is made up of 14 amino acids. J lost 10 bases, V lost 6 bases, and 11 bases had no gene match. The DNA of the CDR3 is TGTGCCAGCAGGGGACAGGGGTGGGGAGGAGGAGCTTTCTTT. This gives the protein CASRGQGWGGGAFF.

The V and J genes are TRBV3-1 and TRBJ2-2; TRBD2 matches at 12 bases. CDR1 and CDR2 (germline): LGHDT, YNNKEL (reference sequence). This CDR3 comprises 15 residues. V shed 4 bases, J shed 6 bases, and the junction held 3 bases outside the gene matches. This CDR3 reads CASSLLAGGAGELFF. For the CDR3, the DNA is TGTGCCAGCAGCCTACTAGCGGGAGGAGCCGGGGAGCTGTTTTTT.

V usage is TRBV7-3 and J usage is TRBJ2-3; no clear D gene. Germline lookup yields CDR1 SGHTA and CDR2 FQGTGA. V was clipped by 4 bases and J by 5 bases, with 7 bases between them. The CDR3 has 12 amino acids. The CDR3 protein is CASSSPQDTQYF. The CDR3 DNA reads TGTGCCAGCAGCTCACCTCAAGATACGCAGTATTTT.

This clonotype was seen a handful of times. The rearrangement joins TRBV3-1 to TRBJ2-5, with D possibly TRBD2 on 6 matching bases. V was clipped by 0 bases and J by 1 base, with 18 bases between them. The length of the CDR3 is 18 residues. Germline lookup yields CDR1 LGHDT and CDR2 YNNKEL (reference sequence). The CDR3 nucleotides read TGTGCCAGCAGCCAAGATCCGTGGCTAGTGGGGGGCCAAGAGACCCAGTACTTC. This codes for CASSQDPWLVGGQETQYF.

The chain is built from TRBV28 and TRBJ1-1; the match to TRBD1 covers 8 bases. The CDR3 loop spans 16 amino acids. Looked up from germline, CDR1 is MDHEN and CDR2 is SYDVKM. The J segment lost 3 bases and the V segment lost 3 bases, leaving 9 bases of the junction unmatched. The CDR3 region has the DNA TGTGCCAGCAGTTTGGGGCGCAGGGGGCCCGACACTGAAGCTTTCTTT. The encoded protein is CASSLGRRGPDTEAFF.

There are a few counts of this clonotype. The chain has TRBV7-9 and TRBJ1-5; D perhaps matches TRBD1 (5 bases). Trimming removed 7 bases from V and 5 bases from J, with 12 bases in between. This CDR3 has 13 amino acids. Germline lookup yields CDR1 SEHNR and CDR2 FQNEAQ (reference sequence). The CDR3 here is CASNSGGDQPQHF. CDR3 DNA sequence: TGTGCCAGCAACTCCGGGGGAGATCAGCCCCAGCATTTT.

This clonotype turned up a few times. The DNA of the CDR3 is TGTGCCAGCAGCTTAATGCGGAGGACCTCCGGGGGTGAGCAGTTCTTC. Residues: CASSLMRRTSGGEQFF. The rearrangement links TRBV7-3 to TRBJ2-1; a weak D match, TRBD2 (6 bases). Germline V gives CDR1 SGHTA, CDR2 FQGTGA. The CDR3 has 16 amino acids. Trimming took off 1 base at V and 9 bases at J, with 19 bases between the two ends.

The table lists this clonotype with a few counts. The chain carries TRBV12-3 or TRBV12-4 and TRBJ2-7; D unresolved. The CDR3 is made up of 12 amino acids. The germline V and J ends were trimmed by 6 bases and 4 bases, with 10 bases remaining between them. The CDR3 spells CASRGDRYEQYF. The CDR3 nucleotides read TGTGCCAGCAGGGGCGATAGGTACGAGCAGTACTTC.

This clonotype has at least ten counts. CDR3 residues: CAIMGQGVEQYF. In DNA, the CDR3 is TGTGCCATCATGGGACAGGGAGTCGAGCAGTACTTC. The chain combines TRBV10-3 with TRBJ2-7, with TRBD1 matching over 9 bases. The CDR3 is 12 residues long. Germline V gene data show CDR1 as ENHRY and CDR2 as SYGVKD. Trimming at V came to 7 bases and at J to 6 bases, leaving 4 bases not matched to a gene.

The rearrangement links TRBV5-4 to TRBJ1-4; D gene ambiguous. This CDR3 is built from 18 residues. From germline, CDR1 is SGHNT and CDR2 YYREEE (reference sequence). Trimming took off 0 bases at V and 8 bases at J, with 23 bases between the two ends. The CDR3: CASSLAERTTPGPEKLFF. The DNA for the CDR3 is TGTGCCAGCAGCTTGGCCGAGCGTACGACACCCGGACCAGAAAAACTGTTTTTT.

This clonotype was counted a single time. The rearrangement uses TRBV12-3 or TRBV12-4 and TRBJ2-7; D is tentatively TRBD1 or TRBD2 (6 bases each). The CDR3 contains 13 residues. V was trimmed by 8 bases and J by 5 bases, leaving 16 bases between them. In nucleotides, the CDR3 is TGTGCCAGCGGTAGACGGGGGCCGGACGAGCAGTACTTC. It specifies CASGRRGPDEQYF.

This clonotype was detected a few times. J is TRBJ1-1 and V is TRBV20-1; 9 bases are a match to TRBD1. This CDR3 has 15 amino acids. Unmatched junction bases numbered 8, after V lost 2 bases and J lost 4 bases. CDR1 is DFQATT, CDR2 SNEGSKA, per germline (reference sequence). CDR3 loop: CSARIGRDRATEAFF. The CDR3 region has the DNA TGCAGTGCTAGAATAGGCAGGGACAGGGCCACTGAAGCTTTCTTT.